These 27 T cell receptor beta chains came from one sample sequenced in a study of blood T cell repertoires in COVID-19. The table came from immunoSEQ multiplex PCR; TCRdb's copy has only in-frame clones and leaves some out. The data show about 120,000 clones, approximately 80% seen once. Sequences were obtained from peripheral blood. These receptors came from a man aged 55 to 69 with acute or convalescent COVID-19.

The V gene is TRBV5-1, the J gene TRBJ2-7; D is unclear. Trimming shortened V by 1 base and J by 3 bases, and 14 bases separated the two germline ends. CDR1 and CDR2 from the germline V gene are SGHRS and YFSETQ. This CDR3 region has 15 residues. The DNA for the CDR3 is TGCGCCAGCAGCTTGAAGGCAGGTGGGTACTACGAGCAGTACTTC. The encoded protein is CASSLKAGGYYEQYF.

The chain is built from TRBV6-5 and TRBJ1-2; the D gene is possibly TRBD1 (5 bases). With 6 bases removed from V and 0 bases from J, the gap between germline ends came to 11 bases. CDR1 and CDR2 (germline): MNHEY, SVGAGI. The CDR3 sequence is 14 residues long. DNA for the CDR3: TGTGCCAGCAGCCCGGGGGTTTCTAACTATGGCTACACCTTC. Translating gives CASSPGVSNYGYTF.

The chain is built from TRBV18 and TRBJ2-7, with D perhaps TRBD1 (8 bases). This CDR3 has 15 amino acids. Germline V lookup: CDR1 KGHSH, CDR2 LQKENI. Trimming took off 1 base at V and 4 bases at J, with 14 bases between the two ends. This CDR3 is CASSPQAGQVYEQYF. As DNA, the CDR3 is TGTGCCAGCTCACCACAAGCGGGACAGGTTTACGAGCAGTACTTC.

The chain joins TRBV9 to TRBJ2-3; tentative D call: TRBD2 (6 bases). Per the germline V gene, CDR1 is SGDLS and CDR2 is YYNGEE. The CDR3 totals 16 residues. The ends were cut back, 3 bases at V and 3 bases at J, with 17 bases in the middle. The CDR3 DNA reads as TGTGCCAGCAGCGGACATGCCGGGAGAACAACAGATACGCAGTATTTT. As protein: CASSGHAGRTTDTQYF.

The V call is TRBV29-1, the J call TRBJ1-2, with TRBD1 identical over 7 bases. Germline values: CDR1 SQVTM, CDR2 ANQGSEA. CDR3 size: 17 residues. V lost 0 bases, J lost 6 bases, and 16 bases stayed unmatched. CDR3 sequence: CSVEDQWGRGGYDGYTF. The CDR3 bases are TGCAGCGTTGAAGATCAGTGGGGTCGAGGGGGCTACGATGGCTACACCTTC.

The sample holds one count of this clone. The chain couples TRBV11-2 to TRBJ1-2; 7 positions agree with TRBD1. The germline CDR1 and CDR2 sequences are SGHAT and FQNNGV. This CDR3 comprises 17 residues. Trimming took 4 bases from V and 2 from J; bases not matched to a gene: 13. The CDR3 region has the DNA TGTGCCAGCAGCTCACCCCGCGCAGGGGGGACGAACTATGGCTACACCTTC. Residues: CASSSPRAGGTNYGYTF.

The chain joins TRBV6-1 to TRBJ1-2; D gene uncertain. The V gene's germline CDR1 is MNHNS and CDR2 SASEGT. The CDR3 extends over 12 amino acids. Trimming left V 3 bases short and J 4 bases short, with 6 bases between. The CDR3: CASSDRSYGYTF. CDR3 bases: TGTGCCAGCAGTGACCGGAGCTATGGCTACACCTTC.

This CDR3 is CASSLAESGRGNEQFF. The CDR3 DNA follows: TGCGCCAGCAGCTTGGCCGAAAGCGGGAGAGGCAATGAGCAGTTCTTC. The rearrangement links TRBV5-1 to TRBJ2-1; 8 bases match TRBD2. Germline-derived CDR1 and CDR2 are SGHRS and YFSETQ. The J segment lost 6 bases and the V segment lost 0 bases, leaving 8 bases of the junction unmatched. This CDR3 is built from 16 residues.

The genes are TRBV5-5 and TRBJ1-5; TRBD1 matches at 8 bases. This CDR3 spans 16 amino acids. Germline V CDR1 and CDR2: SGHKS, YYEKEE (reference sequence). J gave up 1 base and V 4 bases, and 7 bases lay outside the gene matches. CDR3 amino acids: CASSPGQGRSNQPQHF. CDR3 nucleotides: TGTGCCAGCAGCCCAGGACAGGGACGGAGCAATCAGCCCCAGCATTTT.

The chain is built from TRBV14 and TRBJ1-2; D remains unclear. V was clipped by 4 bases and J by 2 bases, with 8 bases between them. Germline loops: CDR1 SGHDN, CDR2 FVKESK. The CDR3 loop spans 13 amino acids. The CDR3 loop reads CASSPEINYGYTF. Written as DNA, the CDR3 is TGTGCCAGCAGCCCCGAGATAAACTATGGCTACACCTTC.

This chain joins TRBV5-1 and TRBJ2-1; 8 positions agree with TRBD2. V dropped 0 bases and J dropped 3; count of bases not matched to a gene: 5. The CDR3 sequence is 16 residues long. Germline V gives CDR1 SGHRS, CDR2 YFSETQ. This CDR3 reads CASSLVFGGVYNEQFF. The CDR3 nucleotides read TGCGCCAGCAGCTTGGTATTCGGGGGGGTCTACAATGAGCAGTTCTTC.

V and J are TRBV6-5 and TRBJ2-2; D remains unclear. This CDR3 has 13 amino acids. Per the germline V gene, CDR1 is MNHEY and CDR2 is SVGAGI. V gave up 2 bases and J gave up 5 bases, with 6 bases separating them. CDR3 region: CASSYQATGELFF. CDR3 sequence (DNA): TGTGCCAGCAGTTACCAGGCGACCGGGGAGCTGTTTTTT.

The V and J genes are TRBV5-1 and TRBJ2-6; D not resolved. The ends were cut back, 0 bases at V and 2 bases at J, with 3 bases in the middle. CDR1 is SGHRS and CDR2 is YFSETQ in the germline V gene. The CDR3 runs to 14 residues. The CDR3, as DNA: TGCGCCAGCAGCTTGGTAACTGGGGCCAACGTCCTGACTTTC. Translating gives CASSLVTGANVLTF.

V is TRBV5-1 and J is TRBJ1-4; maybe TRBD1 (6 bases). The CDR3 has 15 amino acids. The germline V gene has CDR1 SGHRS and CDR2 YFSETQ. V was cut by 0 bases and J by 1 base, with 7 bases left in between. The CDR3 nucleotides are TGCGCCAGCAGCTTGGCCAGGGGAACTAATGAAAAACTGTTTTTT. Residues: CASSLARGTNEKLFF.

CDR3 loop: CASSSQAGGSGYNEQFF. In DNA form, the CDR3 reads TGCGCCAGCAGCTCCCAAGCGGGGGGTTCGGGCTACAATGAGCAGTTCTTC. The V gene is TRBV5-1, the J gene TRBJ2-1, with 9 bases that match TRBD2. V lost 3 bases, J lost 3 bases, and 10 bases stayed unmatched. Germline V CDR1 and CDR2: SGHRS, YFSETQ. The CDR3 loop spans 17 amino acids.

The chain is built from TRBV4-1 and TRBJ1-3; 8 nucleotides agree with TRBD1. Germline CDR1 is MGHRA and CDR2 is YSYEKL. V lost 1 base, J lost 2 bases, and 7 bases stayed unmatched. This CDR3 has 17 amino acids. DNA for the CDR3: TGCGCCAGCAGCCAAGGTCGACAGGGGTATCCTGGAAACACCATATATTTT. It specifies CASSQGRQGYPGNTIYF.

This chain's CDR3 is CAWSNPRTGGDGYTF. CDR3 DNA: TGTGCCTGGAGTAATCCGCGGACAGGGGGCGATGGCTACACCTTC. This rearrangement joins TRBV30 to TRBJ1-2, with TRBD1 identical over 11 bases. The V gene's germline CDR1 is GTSNPN and CDR2 SVGIG (reference sequence). CDR3 length: 15 residues. Trimming at V came to 2 bases and at J to 6 bases, leaving 8 bases not matched to a gene.

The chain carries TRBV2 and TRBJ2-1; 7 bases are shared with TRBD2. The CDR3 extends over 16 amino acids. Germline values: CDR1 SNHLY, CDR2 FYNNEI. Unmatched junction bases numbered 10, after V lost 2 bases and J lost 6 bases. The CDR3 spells CASSEWSGAVGNEQFF. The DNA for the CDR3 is TGTGCCAGCAGTGAATGGAGCGGGGCGGTCGGCAATGAGCAGTTCTTC.

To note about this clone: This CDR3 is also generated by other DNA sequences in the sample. The CDR3 sequence: CASSPTGVGANVLTF. In nucleotides, the CDR3 is TGCGCCAGCAGCCCTACAGGGGTTGGGGCCAACGTCCTGACTTTC. The chain links TRBV5-1 to TRBJ2-6; 7 positions agree with TRBD1. CDR3 size: 15 residues. Unmatched junction bases numbered 4, after V lost 4 bases and J lost 3 bases. The germline V gene encodes CDR1 SGHRS and CDR2 YFSETQ.

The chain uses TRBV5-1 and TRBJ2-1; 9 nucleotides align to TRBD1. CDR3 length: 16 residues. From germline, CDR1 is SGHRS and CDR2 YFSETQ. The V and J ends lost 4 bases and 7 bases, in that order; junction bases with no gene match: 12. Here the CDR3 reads CASSTKGQGLGNEQFF. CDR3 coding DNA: TGCGCCAGCAGCACCAAGGGACAGGGTTTGGGTAATGAGCAGTTCTTC.

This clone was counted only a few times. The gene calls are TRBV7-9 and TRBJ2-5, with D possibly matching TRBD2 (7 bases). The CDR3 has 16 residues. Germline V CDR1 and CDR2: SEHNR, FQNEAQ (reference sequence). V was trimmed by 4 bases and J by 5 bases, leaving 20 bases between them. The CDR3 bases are TGTGCCAGCAGCTCGCAATTGAGGGGGGGTGGTGAGACCCAGTACTTC. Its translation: CASSSQLRGGGETQYF.

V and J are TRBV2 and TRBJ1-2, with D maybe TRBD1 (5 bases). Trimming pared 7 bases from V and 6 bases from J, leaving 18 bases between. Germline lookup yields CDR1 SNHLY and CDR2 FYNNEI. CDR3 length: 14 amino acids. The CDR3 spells CASMPRRGDDGYTF. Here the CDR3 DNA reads TGTGCCAGCATGCCGCGACGGGGGGATGATGGCTACACCTTC.

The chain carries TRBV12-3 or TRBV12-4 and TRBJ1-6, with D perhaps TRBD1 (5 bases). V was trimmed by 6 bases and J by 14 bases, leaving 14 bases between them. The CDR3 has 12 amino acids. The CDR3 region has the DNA TGTGCCAGCAGCCAGGGTCCGGACGCCCTCCACTTT. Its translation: CASSQGPDALHF.

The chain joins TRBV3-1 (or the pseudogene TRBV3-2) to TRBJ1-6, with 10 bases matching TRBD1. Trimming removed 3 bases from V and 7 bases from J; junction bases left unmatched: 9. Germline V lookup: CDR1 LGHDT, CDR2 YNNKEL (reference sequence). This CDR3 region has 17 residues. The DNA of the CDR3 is TGTGCCAGCAGCCAGACAGGGGGCAGTGGGGGAAATTCACCCCTCCACTTT. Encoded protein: CASSQTGGSGGNSPLHF.

The CDR3 DNA sequence: TGTGCCAGTAGTATAGAGCGGCTAGCGACCGGGGAGCTGTTTTTT. It encodes CASSIERLATGELFF. The chain employs TRBV19 and TRBJ2-2; D is perhaps TRBD2 (6 bases). V shed 0 bases and J shed 5 bases, with 10 bases lying between them. The CDR3 contains 15 residues. Germline CDR1 and CDR2: LNHDA and SQIVND (reference sequence). The full variable domain, in which reference TRBV19 and TRBJ2-2 provide the parts outside the CDR3, is DGGITQSPKYLFRKEGQNVTLSCEQNLNHDAMYWYRQDPGQGLRLIYYSQIVNDFQKGDIAEGYSVSREKKESFPLTVTSAQKNPTAFYLCASSIERLATGELFFGEGSRLTVL.

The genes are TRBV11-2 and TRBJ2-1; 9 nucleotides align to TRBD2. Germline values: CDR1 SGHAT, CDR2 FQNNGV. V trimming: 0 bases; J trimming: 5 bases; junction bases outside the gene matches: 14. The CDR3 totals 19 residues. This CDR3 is CASSLDYNTVAGEDNEQFF. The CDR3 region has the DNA TGTGCCAGCAGCTTAGATTATAATACAGTAGCGGGAGAAGACAATGAGCAGTTCTTC.

The CDR3 sequence: CASSPEGQGWYEQYF. The CDR3 nucleotides are TGTGCCAGCTCACCTGAAGGACAGGGCTGGTACGAGCAGTACTTC. The chain carries TRBV18 and TRBJ2-7, with 8 bases fitting TRBD1. CDR1 and CDR2 from the germline V gene are KGHSH and LQKENI. CDR3 length: 15 amino acids. V dropped 3 bases and J dropped 4; count of bases not matched to a gene: 8.